The 24 T cell receptor beta chains given below trace back to one sample, sequenced in a study of CXCR3-negative and CXCR3-positive naive CD8 T cells (dated by TCRdb to about 2019). Sequencing was carried out with a NextSeq 550. The Human TCR Profiling Kit (MiLaboratory) was used to make UMI-labeled 5' RACE TRB cDNA libraries. TCRdb reprocessed the reads into one record per CDR3 protein sequence, lacking DNA. This sample's table has entries for 90,000 to 95,000 distinct CDR3 sequences. The top ten clonotypes cover about 1.5% of the sample. The sequenced sample was naive CXCR3- CD8+ T cells from blood. In the paper's terms, the cell subset or site label means: CD45RO-CCR7+CD27+CD95- naive CD8+ T cells lacking CXCR3 (TNR3-). The receptors stem from a human donor in good health. Some clones in this sample may be carry-over from other donors' samples.

The chain joins TRBV6-5 to TRBJ2-1; TCRdb gives TRBD1 as the D gene, but with no DNA this cannot be confirmed. Germline CDR1 and CDR2: MNHEY and SVGAGI. This CDR3 region has 13 residues. The CDR3 sequence is CASTPGGYNEQFF.

This sequence joins TRBV15 and TRBJ2-1; without DNA, the TCRdb call of TRBD2 cannot be checked. CDR3 length equals 13 residues. CDR1 is LNHNV and CDR2 is YYDKDF in the germline V gene (reference sequence). Here the CDR3 reads CATREGPGDEQFF.

This rearrangement joins TRBV5-1 to TRBJ1-1; the TCRdb D gene call, TRBD1, has no DNA to confirm it. This CDR3 spans 14 amino acids. Looked up from germline, CDR1 is SGHRS and CDR2 is YFSETQ. CDR3 sequence: CASNQGTGNTEAFF.

This chain links TRBV29-1 with TRBJ2-3; TCRdb's D call of TRBD2 is untestable without DNA. The CDR3 extends over 14 amino acids. Per germline, CDR1 SQVTM and CDR2 ANQGSEA. This CDR3 is CSVDDWRGGDTQYF.

The chain links TRBV4-2 to TRBJ2-7; TCRdb indicates TRBD2, and absent DNA this call remains unverified. CDR3 length: 16 residues. Germline CDR1 is LGHNA and CDR2 is YNFKEQ. CDR3 in amino acids: CASSHPGLANSYEQYF.

The V gene is TRBV27, the J gene TRBJ2-3; TCRdb picks TRBD1, but there is no DNA to check that call. The CDR3 covers 15 residues. Germline values: CDR1 MNHEY, CDR2 SMNVEV (reference sequence). CDR3 sequence reads: CASSSMAGPTDTQYF.

The V and J genes are TRBV27 and TRBJ2-1; TCRdb outputs TRBD1, but without DNA this stays unchecked. The CDR3 contains 14 residues. Germline loops: CDR1 MNHEY, CDR2 SMNVEV (reference sequence). The CDR3: CASSTPSQYNEQFF.

This chain connects TRBV15 to TRBJ2-7; lacking DNA, the TRBD1 call made by TCRdb goes unchecked. This CDR3 has 12 residues. CDR1 is LNHNV and CDR2 is YYDKDF in the germline V gene (reference sequence). This CDR3 is CATSGTNYEQYF.

The V call is TRBV11-2, the J call TRBJ2-1; lacking DNA, the TRBD1 call made by TCRdb goes unchecked. The CDR3 length is 15 residues. Germline lookup yields CDR1 SGHAT and CDR2 FQNNGV. The CDR3: CASSLTGTGGYEQFF. Full variable domain (remainder filled in from reference TRBV11-2 and TRBJ2-1): EAGVAQSPRYKIIEKRQSVAFWCNPISGHATLYWYQQILGQGPKLLIQFQNNGVVDDSQLPKDRFSAERLKGVDSTLKIQPAKLEDSAVYLCASSLTGTGGYEQFFGPGTRLTVL.

The V gene is TRBV5-4, the J gene TRBJ2-1; TCRdb outputs TRBD1, but without DNA this stays unchecked. The CDR3 has 12 residues. Germline CDR1 reads SGHNT; CDR2 reads YYREEE (reference sequence). CDR3: CASSVGGLEQFF.

The chain combines TRBV11-2 with TRBJ2-3. The germline gives CDR1 SGHAT, CDR2 FQNNGV. CDR3 length equals 13 residues. The CDR3 is CASSMIGPDTQYF.

The chain couples TRBV28 to TRBJ2-7; TCRdb returns TRBD2, unconfirmable since there is no DNA. The CDR3 covers 16 residues. CDR1 and CDR2 (germline): MDHEN, SYDVKM. The CDR3 spells CASRPGGIAGVNEQYF.

This chain uses TRBV20-1 with TRBJ1-3. The CDR3 has 13 residues. From germline, CDR1 is DFQATT and CDR2 SNEGSKA (reference sequence). The CDR3 region is CSARSGPGNTIYF.

The V gene is TRBV5-1, the J gene TRBJ1-1; the TRBD1 assignment by TCRdb is unverifiable without DNA. The CDR3 contains 14 residues. Germline CDR1 is SGHRS and CDR2 is YFSETQ. The CDR3 here is CASRSGGDGTEAFF.

The rearrangement joins TRBV5-1 to TRBJ2-7; TCRdb proposes TRBD1, but this gene call is untestable without DNA. Germline-derived CDR1 and CDR2 are SGHRS and YFSETQ. CDR3 size: 14 residues. CDR3 in amino acids: CASSVTGGIYEQYF.

The chain recombines TRBV6-5 with TRBJ2-7; as DNA is missing, the TRBD2 call by TCRdb cannot be tested. Germline values: CDR1 MNHEY, CDR2 SVGAGI. There are 13 residues in the CDR3. The CDR3 loop reads CASSYGGVAEQYF.

The chain couples TRBV6-2 or TRBV6-3 to TRBJ2-7; TCRdb's D call, TRBD1, is unchecked because there is no DNA. The CDR3 spans 15 residues. Germline-derived CDR1 and CDR2 are MNHEY and SVGEGT. The CDR3 region is CASSYPQGSTPEQYF.

This chain joins TRBV28 and TRBJ2-1; TCRdb reports TRBD1, a call that lacks DNA to check it against. This CDR3 has 11 amino acids. Germline V gene lookup returns CDR1 MDHEN and CDR2 SYDVKM. The CDR3 loop reads CASSLRDRDFF.

The rearrangement joins TRBV27 to TRBJ2-6. The CDR3 extends over 18 amino acids. Germline CDR1 is MNHEY and CDR2 is SMNVEV (reference sequence). CDR3 region: CASGVLDILPSGANVLTF.

This chain links TRBV15 with TRBJ2-3; TCRdb's assignment of TRBD1 cannot be checked, as there is no DNA. Germline lookup yields CDR1 LNHNV and CDR2 YYDKDF (reference sequence). The CDR3 covers 14 residues. CDR3 in amino acids: CATGQVGSTDTQYF.

V is TRBV11-2 and J is TRBJ2-1; lacking DNA, the TRBD2 call made by TCRdb goes unchecked. Germline CDR1 is SGHAT and CDR2 is FQNNGV. The CDR3 has 15 residues. This chain's CDR3 is CASSLTSGRAHEQFF.

The chain uses TRBV7-2 and TRBJ1-1. This CDR3 is 14 amino acids long. The germline V gene encodes CDR1 SGHTA and CDR2 FQGNSA. CDR3: CASSLASRSTEAFF.

The V gene is TRBV12-3 or TRBV12-4, the J gene TRBJ2-5; the TRBD1 assignment by TCRdb is unverifiable without DNA. The CDR3 sequence is 12 residues long. This CDR3 is CASRGTQETQYF.

The gene calls are TRBV7-8 and TRBJ2-7; TCRdb's D call, TRBD1, is unchecked because there is no DNA. Germline CDR1 SGHVS, CDR2 FQNEAQ. This CDR3 contains 13 residues. CDR3 sequence: CASSLGPGYEQYF.